This entry lists 20 T cell receptor beta chains sequenced from one sample in a study of blood T cell repertoires in COVID-19. TCRdb's table, derived via immunoSEQ multiplex PCR, lists solely in-frame clones and lacks some. The table includes about 280,000 clones, around 90% detected once. What was sequenced was PBMCs or T cells enriched from blood (not recorded which). The receptors here all came from a woman in her twenties or thirties who had recovered from COVID-19.

This sequence joins TRBV5-1 and TRBJ2-7; 8 positions match TRBD2. Germline V gene data show CDR1 as SGHRS and CDR2 as YFSETQ. V lost 4 bases to trimming and J lost 5 bases; unmatched junction nucleotides: 14. The CDR3 runs 16 residues. In DNA, the CDR3 is TGCGCCAGCAGCCACCGAAGCGGGAGTATTCGTAACGAGCAGTACTTC. Translating gives CASSHRSGSIRNEQYF.

V is TRBV14 and J is TRBJ1-2; D may be TRBD1 (6 bases). The V gene lost 3 bases and the J gene lost 5 bases, with 13 bases spanning the gap. CDR1 is SGHDN and CDR2 is FVKESK in the germline V gene. The CDR3 consists of 14 residues. The CDR3 nucleotides are TGTGCCAGCAGCCACTCAGGGGTTCGGTATGGCTACACCTTC. It is translated as CASSHSGVRYGYTF.

DNA for the CDR3: TGTGCCAGCAGCTCACGGACGGGAGGAGCCTACGAGCAGTACTTC. It codes for CASSSRTGGAYEQYF. The chain joins TRBV7-9 to TRBJ2-7; TRBD2 matches at 7 bases. J was trimmed by 2 bases and V by 4 bases; bases with no gene match: 8. The CDR3 spans 15 residues. Germline CDR1 is SEHNR and CDR2 is FQNEAQ (reference sequence).

This chain connects TRBV11-2 to TRBJ1-3, with TRBD1 identical over 7 bases. The germline CDR1 and CDR2 sequences are SGHAT and FQNNGV. Germline trimming cut 4 bases from V and 4 bases from J; bases unmatched to any gene: 7. CDR3 length: 15 residues. The CDR3 loop is CASSSHSGQGNTIYF. The CDR3 nucleotides are TGTGCCAGCAGCTCCCACTCGGGACAGGGAAACACCATATATTTT.

The V gene is TRBV5-1, the J gene TRBJ2-5; tentative D call: TRBD1 (6 bases). Germline values: CDR1 SGHRS, CDR2 YFSETQ. Trimming took 4 bases from V and 4 from J, leaving 23 bases between them. There are 17 residues in the CDR3. This CDR3 reads CASSPGTPTLSGETQYF. Written as DNA, the CDR3 is TGCGCCAGCAGCCCCGGGACACCTACCCTTTCTGGAGAGACCCAGTACTTC.

This chain links TRBV5-1 with TRBJ2-7, with D possibly TRBD2 on 6 matching bases. The length of the CDR3 is 14 residues. Germline V CDR1 and CDR2: SGHRS, YFSETQ. V lost 0 bases, J lost 6 bases, and 13 bases lay in between. The CDR3 DNA is TGCGCCAGCAGCTTGGGCGGGAAGCCCCTCGAGCAGTACTTC. This encodes CASSLGGKPLEQYF.

This chain links TRBV6-6 with TRBJ1-5; tentative D call: TRBD1 (6 bases). The V gene lost 4 bases and the J gene lost 5 bases, with 9 bases spanning the gap. This CDR3 spans 13 amino acids. CDR1 and CDR2 from the germline V gene are MNHNY and SVGAGI (reference sequence). CDR3 residues: CASSSGAYQPQHF. DNA of the CDR3: TGTGCCAGCAGTTCAGGGGCCTATCAGCCCCAGCATTTT.

The gene calls are TRBV5-4 and TRBJ2-5, with a tentative D call TRBD1 (5 bases). Per germline, CDR1 SGHNT and CDR2 YYREEE (reference sequence). The length of the CDR3 is 14 residues. The V and J ends lost 1 base and 2 bases respectively, with 9 bases between them. The CDR3 loop reads CASSLNQGQETQYF. The CDR3 coding sequence is TGTGCCAGCAGCTTGAATCAGGGACAAGAGACCCAGTACTTC. Combining the CDR3 with reference TRBV5-4 and TRBJ2-5 gives the whole variable domain ETGVTQSPTHLIKTRGQQVTLRCSSQSGHNTVSWYQQALGQGPQFIFQYYREEENGRGNFPPRFSGLQFPNYSSELNVNALELDDSALYLCASSLNQGQETQYFGPGTRLLVL.

The V gene is TRBV7-3, the J gene TRBJ2-5; maybe TRBD2 (6 bases). The V gene's germline CDR1 is SGHTA and CDR2 FQGTGA. The germline V and J ends were trimmed by 1 base and 3 bases, with 9 bases remaining between them. The CDR3 sequence is 14 residues long. CDR3 amino acids: CASSLNGGEETQYF. The DNA for the CDR3 is TGTGCCAGCAGCTTAAATGGAGGGGAAGAGACCCAGTACTTC.

Comments on this clone: No DNA is shown, since the ends of the CDR3 on it are uncertain; the CDR3 is the one TCRdb lists. V usage is TRBV27 and J usage is TRBJ2-7; TRBD1, the table's D call, lacks a check against the DNA. From its first to its last residue, the CDR3 has 14 amino acids. Germline V CDR1 and CDR2: MNHEY, SMNVEV (reference sequence). The CDR3 sequence: CASSTSGQGYEQYF.

In DNA form, the CDR3 reads TGCAGCGTTGAAGATCTTCGGGTAGCGGGAGGGAACAATGAGCAGTTCTTC. Translated: CSVEDLRVAGGNNEQFF. The chain joins TRBV29-1 to TRBJ2-1; TRBD2 matches at 11 bases. V trimming: 0 bases; J trimming: 5 bases; junction bases outside the gene matches: 9. Germline V gene lookup returns CDR1 SQVTM and CDR2 ANQGSEA. This CDR3 has 17 residues.

The V gene is TRBV4-3, the J gene TRBJ2-1, with D possibly TRBD2 on 5 matching bases. Germline V gene data show CDR1 as LGHNA and CDR2 as YSLEER. This CDR3 contains 16 residues. Between the trimmed V and J ends, which lost 3 bases and 2 bases, there was a span of 14 bases. As DNA, the CDR3 is TGCGCCAGCAGCCACACACATAGCGACCCCTACAATGAGCAGTTCTTC. This sequence encodes CASSHTHSDPYNEQFF.

The chain employs TRBV6-5 and TRBJ2-1; 10 bases line up with TRBD2. V lost 6 bases, J lost 2 bases, and 4 bases stayed unmatched. CDR1 is MNHEY, CDR2 SVGAGI, per germline. This CDR3 is 15 amino acids long. CDR3 DNA sequence: TGTGCCAGCAGACAAGCGGGGGGGCCCTACAATGAGCAGTTCTTC. Amino acid sequence: CASRQAGGPYNEQFF.

The chain links TRBV6-5 to TRBJ1-5, with D uncertain. Trimming removed 5 bases from V and 1 base from J, with 6 bases in between. The length of the CDR3 is 13 residues. The germline gives CDR1 MNHEY, CDR2 SVGAGI. As DNA, the CDR3 is TGTGCCAGCAGTCTCAGAAGCAATCAGCCCCAGCATTTT. Its protein is CASSLRSNQPQHF.

The chain employs TRBV11-2 and TRBJ1-1; maybe TRBD1 (6 bases). This CDR3 region has 14 residues. V lost 5 bases, J lost 0 bases, and 10 bases lay in between. The germline V gene encodes CDR1 SGHAT and CDR2 FQNNGV. The CDR3 reads CASSGGAMNTEAFF. The CDR3 DNA is TGTGCCAGCAGCGGGGGGGCTATGAACACTGAAGCTTTCTTT.

The J gene is TRBJ1-4, the V gene TRBV6-1, with D perhaps matching TRBD1 (5 bases). V lost 2 bases, J lost 0 bases, and 10 bases lay in between. CDR3 length equals 16 residues. The germline gives CDR1 MNHNS, CDR2 SASEGT. The CDR3 reads CASSEWGGATNEKLFF. In DNA form, the CDR3 reads TGTGCCAGCAGTGAATGGGGGGGGGCAACTAATGAAAAACTGTTTTTT.

Here the CDR3 DNA reads TGCGCCAGCAGGACAGCTAACACTGAAGCTTTCTTT. Translating gives CASRTANTEAFF. V usage is TRBV5-1 and J usage is TRBJ1-1; D is possibly TRBD1 (5 bases). The CDR3 has 12 residues. The V gene's germline CDR1 is SGHRS and CDR2 YFSETQ. V lost 5 bases and J lost 2, with 7 bases in between.

V and J are TRBV4-1 and TRBJ1-5; 12 bases fit TRBD1. Germline trimming cut 3 bases from V and 7 bases from J; bases unmatched to any gene: 10. The CDR3 has 17 amino acids. Germline V lookup: CDR1 MGHRA, CDR2 YSYEKL. CDR3: CASSHHTGTGGDQPQHF. In nucleotides, the CDR3 is TGCGCCAGCAGCCATCACACCGGGACAGGGGGCGACCAGCCCCAGCATTTT.

The chain couples TRBV4-1 to TRBJ2-1, with D possibly being TRBD1 (5 bases). Between the trimmed V and J ends, which lost 3 bases and 4 bases, there was a span of 10 bases. The germline V gene encodes CDR1 MGHRA and CDR2 YSYEKL. CDR3 length: 14 residues. CDR3 sequence: CASSQDTSYNEQFF. The CDR3 DNA is TGCGCCAGCAGCCAGGACACCTCTTACAATGAGCAGTTCTTC.

The CDR3 loop reads CASSPPEEGPNEQYF. The CDR3 region has the DNA TGTGCCAGCAGCCCCCCCGAGGAGGGTCCCAACGAGCAGTACTTC. The J gene is TRBJ2-7, the V gene TRBV6-2 or TRBV6-3; TRBD2 might be the D (6 bases). CDR1 is MNHEY, CDR2 SVGEGT, per germline. Trimming shortened V by 6 bases and J by 5 bases, and 20 bases separated the two germline ends. CDR3 length equals 15 residues.